This TCR beta chain is drawn from a study of blood T cell repertoires in COVID-19. Across the whole study: Sites in the United States, Italy and Spain provided acute and convalescent COVID-19 samples. Sources were T cells, B-cell-depleted T cells, or PBMCs; the material itself was cDNA or gDNA.

The CDR3 covers 13 residues. Looked up from germline, CDR1 is MDHEN and CDR2 is SYDVKM. The V gene end was trimmed by 6 bases and the J gene end by 6 bases; junction bases not matched to a gene: 7. In the study's own analysis: The assay estimated nucleated cells by amplifying reference gene primers. Generated by immunoSEQ multiplex PCR, the TCRdb table keeps only in-frame clones and is missing some. The V and J calls and clone size were taken over from that table, and D and trimming were inferred from the DNA. The sample holds 140,000 or so clones, 85% to 90% seen once. The sample consisted of peripheral blood. The sequence was obtained from a woman in her sixties or seventies with active COVID-19. The chain employs TRBV28 and TRBJ1-1; 7 bases are a match to TRBD1. CDR3: CASRIGGLSEAFF. In nucleotides, the CDR3 is TGTGCCAGCAGGATAGGGGGCTTGTCTGAAGCTTTCTTT.